This T cell receptor (beta chain) derives from a study of Graves' ophthalmopathy and Graves' hyperthyroidism. This clonotype was picked up many times. As yet, its antigen is unknown. The study, taken as a whole, reports: A roughly 80% specificity and 87.88% sensitivity were achieved by a 13-signature model that separated ophthalmopathy from stable hyperthyroidism. The model reached 70.59% sensitivity and around 74% specificity for predicting ophthalmopathy progression.

Germline values: CDR1 SGHRS, CDR2 YFSETQ. The CDR3 sequence is 15 residues long. The V segment lost 1 base and the J segment 2 bases; nucleotides outside the gene matches: 4. Uncontrolled infections, other autoimmune diseases, pregnancy or lactation barred patients from enrollment. RNA transcripts provided the template for amplifying TCR beta CDR3 regions. RT-PCR was first run with HTBI primers, then multiplex PCR in a second round. From the multiplex PCR reads, TCRdb called clonotypes with MiXCR, one entry per CDR3 protein. Of 200,000 to 250,000 distinct CDR3 sequences in the sample, roughly 27% were seen once.

The sequenced sample consisted of peripheral blood. The rearrangement uses TRBV5-1 and TRBJ2-7; the match to TRBD2 covers 9 bases. This clonotype was sampled from a man over 45 with Graves' ophthalmopathy. Here the CDR3 DNA reads TGCGCCAGCAGCTTGTCGGCGGGAGGGCCCTACGAGCAGTACTTC. This translates into CASSLSAGGPYEQYF.